A single sample gave rise to the 10 T cell receptor beta chains below, sequenced in a study of blood T cell repertoires in COVID-19. Sequencing was performed with immunoSEQ multiplex PCR; in TCRdb, only in-frame clones are kept and a portion is missing. The sample includes approximately 230,000 clones, about nine tenths of them seen just once. Sequencing was carried out using PBMCs or T cells enriched from blood (not recorded which). The source is a woman younger than 45 with acute COVID-19.

CDR3 in amino acids: CASSTNFRGFEQYF. The CDR3 nucleotides read TGTGCCAGCAGTACTAACTTCAGGGGGTTCGAGCAGTACTTC. The chain uses TRBV28 and TRBJ2-7; 7 bases match TRBD1. Per germline, CDR1 MDHEN and CDR2 SYDVKM. The CDR3 is made up of 14 amino acids. J was trimmed by 6 bases and V by 5 bases; bases with no gene match: 10.

CDR3 bases: TGTGCCAGCAGCCAAGCGGGCGGTGAGCAGTTCTTC. Its protein product is CASSQAGGEQFF. The V call is TRBV7-3, the J call TRBJ2-1, with D possibly matching TRBD2 (6 bases). The CDR3 has 12 amino acids. Trimming took off 5 bases at V and 9 bases at J, with 11 bases between the two ends. Germline CDR1 SGHTA, CDR2 FQGTGA.

V gene TRBV3-1 (or the pseudogene TRBV3-2) combines with J gene TRBJ2-1, with 10 bases matching TRBD2. The CDR3 has 16 residues. Per germline, CDR1 LGHDT and CDR2 YNNKEL (reference sequence). V gave up 4 bases and J gave up 4 bases; unmatched junction bases: 7. CDR3 sequence: CASSPEAGGPYNEQFF. The CDR3, as DNA: TGTGCCAGCAGCCCTGAAGCGGGAGGGCCGTACAATGAGCAGTTCTTC.

The chain carries TRBV5-1 and TRBJ1-1; D gene ambiguous. The V and J ends lost 4 bases and 1 base respectively, with 8 bases between them. The CDR3 contains 13 residues. The germline V gene has CDR1 SGHRS and CDR2 YFSETQ. The CDR3 protein is CASSVDGNTEAFF. As DNA, the CDR3 is TGCGCCAGCAGCGTGGACGGGAACACTGAAGCTTTCTTT.

Concerning this clone: The sample contains more than one DNA sequence encoding this CDR3. Written as DNA, the CDR3 is TGTGCCAGCAGCCTCCGACTAGCGGGAGGATACTATTTT. This translates into CASSLRLAGGYYF. The rearrangement joins TRBV3-1 (or the pseudogene TRBV3-2) to TRBJ2-3; the match to TRBD2 covers 13 bases. The germline V gene has CDR1 LGHDT and CDR2 YNNKEL (reference sequence). The length of the CDR3 is 13 residues. With V trimmed by 4 bases and J by 15 bases, 7 bases remained unmatched.

This clone was counted only a few times. The chain carries TRBV6-5 and TRBJ1-2, with TRBD1 as a possible D gene (5 bases). The CDR3 sequence is 13 residues long. V was cut by 6 bases and J by 8 bases, with 16 bases left in between. From germline, CDR1 is MNHEY and CDR2 SVGAGI. DNA of the CDR3: TGTGCCAGCAGCCAGGGCCGGGGGGTCGGCTACACCTTC. Its protein product is CASSQGRGVGYTF.

The chain employs TRBV5-4 and TRBJ2-1; 10 positions match TRBD2. This CDR3 has 15 residues. V gave up 0 bases and J gave up 4 bases; unmatched junction bases: 1. In germline, CDR1 is SGHNT, CDR2 YYREEE (reference sequence). In nucleotides, the CDR3 is TGTGCCAGCAGCTTGGAAGCGGGGGGGTACAATGAGCAGTTCTTC. Protein: CASSLEAGGYNEQFF.

This sequence joins TRBV2 and TRBJ1-5; a possible D gene is TRBD1 (5 bases). The germline V gene encodes CDR1 SNHLY and CDR2 FYNNEI. This CDR3 contains 16 residues. V lost 4 bases to trimming and J lost 2 bases, with 15 bases between them. The CDR3 loop reads CASSGGAGRGNQPQHF. In DNA form, the CDR3 reads TGTGCCAGCAGTGGAGGAGCAGGGCGAGGCAATCAGCCCCAGCATTTT.

This clone was observed a single time. The V gene is TRBV3-1 (or the pseudogene TRBV3-2), the J gene TRBJ2-1; TRBD2 agrees at 10 bases. This CDR3 is built from 15 residues. Germline-derived CDR1 and CDR2 are LGHDT and YNNKEL (reference sequence). The J segment lost 2 bases and the V segment lost 4 bases, leaving 2 bases of the junction unmatched. The CDR3 loop reads CASSPSGGAYNEQFF. DNA of the CDR3: TGTGCCAGCAGCCCCAGCGGGGGGGCCTACAATGAGCAGTTCTTC.

The chain carries TRBV5-4 and TRBJ2-5, with TRBD1 identical over 7 bases. The CDR3 runs to 15 residues. In germline, CDR1 is SGHNT, CDR2 YYREEE (reference sequence). Germline trimming cut 3 bases from V and 0 bases from J; bases unmatched to any gene: 5. The CDR3: CASSSRDRNQETQYF. CDR3 DNA: TGTGCCAGCAGCTCCCGGGACAGAAACCAAGAGACCCAGTACTTC.